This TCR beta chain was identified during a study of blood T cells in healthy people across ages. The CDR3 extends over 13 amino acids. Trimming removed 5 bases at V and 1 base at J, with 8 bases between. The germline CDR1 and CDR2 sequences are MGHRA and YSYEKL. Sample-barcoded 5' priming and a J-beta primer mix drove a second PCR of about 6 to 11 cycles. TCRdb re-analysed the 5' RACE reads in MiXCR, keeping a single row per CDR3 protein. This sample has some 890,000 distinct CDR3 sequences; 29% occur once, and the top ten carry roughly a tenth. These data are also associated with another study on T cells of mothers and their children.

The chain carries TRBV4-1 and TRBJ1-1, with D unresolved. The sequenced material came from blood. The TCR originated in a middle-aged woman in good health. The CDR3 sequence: CASSVWWNTEAFF. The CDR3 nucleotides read TGCGCCAGCAGCGTCTGGTGGAACACTGAAGCTTTCTTT.